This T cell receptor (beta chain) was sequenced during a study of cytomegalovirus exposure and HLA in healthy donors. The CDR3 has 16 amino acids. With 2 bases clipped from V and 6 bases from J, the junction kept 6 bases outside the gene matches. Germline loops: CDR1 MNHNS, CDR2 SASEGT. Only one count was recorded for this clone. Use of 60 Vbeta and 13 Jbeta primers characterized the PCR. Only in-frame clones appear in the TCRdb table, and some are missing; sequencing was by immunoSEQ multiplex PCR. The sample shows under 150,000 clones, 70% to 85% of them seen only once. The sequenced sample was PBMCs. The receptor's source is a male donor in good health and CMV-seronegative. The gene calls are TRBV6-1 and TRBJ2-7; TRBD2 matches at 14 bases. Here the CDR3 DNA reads TGTGCCAGCAGTGAACGCCCAGGACTAGCGGGGGGCGAGCAGTACTTC. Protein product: CASSERPGLAGGEQYF.